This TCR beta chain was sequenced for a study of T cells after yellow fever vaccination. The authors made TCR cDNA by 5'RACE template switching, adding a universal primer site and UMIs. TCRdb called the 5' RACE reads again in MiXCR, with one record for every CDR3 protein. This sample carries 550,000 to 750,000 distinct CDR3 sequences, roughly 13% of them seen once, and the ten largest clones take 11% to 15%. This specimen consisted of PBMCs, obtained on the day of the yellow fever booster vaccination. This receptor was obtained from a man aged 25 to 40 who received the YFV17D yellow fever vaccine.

The CDR3 sequence: CASSEKANTGELFF. As DNA, the CDR3 is TGCGCCAGCAGTGAAAAGGCTAACACCGGGGAGCTGTTTTTT. V and J are TRBV10-1 and TRBJ2-2; D gene unclear. V shed 3 bases and J shed 2 bases, with 7 bases lying between them. The CDR3 consists of 14 residues. Germline loops: CDR1 WNHNN, CDR2 SYGVQD (reference sequence).